This TCR beta chain was obtained from a study of cytomegalovirus exposure and HLA in healthy donors (dated by TCRdb to 2016 to 2017). About the full investigation: In an earlier analysis of approximately 640 of the donors, around 300 Gb of sequence data and 90 million to 120 million unique TCR beta sequences from about 179 million T cells were reported. The later analysis used no new phenotypic data to find candidate immune exposures, relying instead on TCR beta sequences and their occurrence across donors. Both class I and class II loci were covered by HLA typing, at four-digit resolution. The number of donors typed differed by locus, with 629-630 for A, B, C, DRB1 and DQB1, roughly 520 for DQA1, about 610 for DPA1, and under 490 for DPB1. The study used immunosequencing to profile the T cell repertoires of approximately 690 subjects and linked those repertoires to cytomegalovirus serostatus. An earlier analysis of approximately 640 of the donors applied high-throughput TCR beta sequencing to assess whether each TCR beta V gene segment acted as functional or pseudogenic. A later analysis re-analyzed previously published TCR beta repertoires from about 600 donors and added high-resolution HLA genotyping to study TCR occurrence patterns. Among the approximately 400 genotyped donors, around 81% belonged to the genetic ancestry cluster associated with self-reported Caucasian donors. Across 300 to 500 genotyped donors of the cohort, an average of 235,054 unique TCR beta nucleotide sequences per donor were sequenced, and roughly 18% of those sequences were non-productive. Around 330 gigabases of sequencing data and around 88 million unique TCR sequences made up an early release that covered nearly 650 HLA-typed donors. Alongside the repertoire data, information on donor age, sex, ethnicity and CMV serostatus was compiled. Roughly five DR-DQ haplotypes were handled as single units for association and clustering because linkage in the cohort was strong. Every discovery cohort repertoire had been produced on one sequencing platform. The study aimed to test whether cataloging public T cell receptors could reveal signatures of past pathogen exposure. In addition to the first cohort of about 650 subjects, a separate validation cohort of 100 to 150 different subjects was used. Genome-wide SNP genotypes for about 55% of the roughly 670 donors were used in a later genetic analysis, which treated that subset as a discovery cohort. To predict cytomegalovirus infection status, the study combined high-throughput TCR immunosequencing, statistical association of individual TCRs with disease status, and machine learning.

Study-wide findings and limitations: The study listed 164 TCR beta chains as associated with cytomegalovirus. A group of highly shared sequence variants was considered likely to be a technical artifact of the sequencing pipeline. According to a later genetic analysis, donors in an Asian-associated ancestry cluster had fewer N-insertions in productive TCRs than the roughly 660-donor mean. In a later genetic analysis, a missense DCLRE1C variant was associated with V-gene and J-gene trimming of TCR beta chains, and the association was replicated in an independent cohort. A further reported finding was that TCR beta sequences accurately predicted the HLA-A and HLA-B alleles for most subjects in the first cohort. An earlier analysis of several hundred of the donors showed that most TCR beta V segments appeared in productive rearrangements either about 87% or about 30% of the time, which broadly matched IMGT annotations. In a later analysis, HLA-associated TCR beta chains showed more clonal expansion and lower generation probabilities than non-associated chains that were equally common. The only immune exposure information available for the cohort was CMV serostatus. Roughly uniform sequencing depth across donors was assumed in presence/absence analyses, although this assumption may not hold. The cohort was sequenced for TCR beta chains only, and without alpha or paired-chain data the features that could be detected were limited. Linkage disequilibrium might explain the correlated functional status among segregating V segments, but an unknown experimental factor could not be excluded. Because counts were too low, under 20 rarely observed V segments, including chromosome 9 orphons, were left out of the earlier analysis of 500 to 750 of the donors. When HLA alleles, especially DR and DQ, strongly co-occurred, attributing TCR associations to individual alleles was difficult. A later analysis reported that several top co-occurrence clusters appeared linked to parvovirus B19, influenza, CMV and Epstein-Barr virus. The classifier was reported to diagnose cytomegalovirus status with high specificity and sensitivity in both the original and validation cohorts. Because HLA typing was missing for some donors at each locus, association tests included only the typed subset. In vitro tests confirmed that a few of the cytomegalovirus-associated TCR beta chains recognize cytomegalovirus antigens. At a false discovery rate of 0.05, a later analysis linked about 17,000 TCR beta sequences to specific HLA alleles. Most TCR sequences were observed very rarely across donors, whereas some public TCRs were present in many individuals. The authors suggested that the approach could potentially be extended to other disease states and immunological phenotypes. Some IMGT-functional V segments, including TRBV6-2 and TRBV6-3, could not be distinguished by the 87-base-pair reads and were therefore excluded. A later analysis found that most CMV-associated TCR beta chains appeared HLA-restricted, with HLA associations seemingly driven largely by CMV exposure. In a later analysis, TCR association rates were found to vary across HLA loci, with the most associated TCRs seen for DRB1 alleles and the fewest for HLA-C alleles.

The library was obtained by the immunoSEQ multiplex PCR assay. For the multiplex PCR, a mixture combining 60 forward primers for TCR Vbeta segments and 13 reverse primers for TCR Jbeta segments was used. The CDR3 region of rearranged TCR beta genes was amplified from genomic DNA by a multiplex PCR assay. On the Illumina HiSeq System, the amplified TCR beta libraries were sequenced as 87-base-pair reads. The authors processed their data as follows. Across the 700 or so repertoires, a later analysis counted 80 million or so unique TCR beta chains, around 10 million of which were shared by at least two donors. Raw reads were error-corrected and collapsed into unique sequences by a nearest-neighbor algorithm in which closely related sequences were merged to remove PCR and sequencing errors. To assign V, D and J gene segments, CDR3 sequences were aligned to IMGT reference sequences. For a sequence to be retained, a match of at least six nucleotides was required to both a V gene segment and a J gene segment. Rearrangements were classified as productive when the CDR3 lacked stop codons and remained in frame with V and J, and all other rearrangements were classified as non-productive. Following IMGT convention, CDR3 was defined as the stretch from the second conserved V-encoded cysteine up to the conserved J-encoded phenylalanine. The earlier analysis of roughly 590 of the donors excluded any sequence lacking an unambiguous match to a single V gene segment. In an earlier analysis of about 590 of the donors, a V segment was called functional when productive rearrangements were above 56.7%, and segregating when the standard deviation between donors exceeded 5%. A statistical classification framework was built for diagnosing cytomegalovirus status from the catalog of TCR beta chain sequences. V and J gene assignment, in a later analysis, came from comparing TCR nucleotide sequences with IMGT/GENE-DB human TR gene sequences. A later analysis assigned CDR3 sequences and most-parsimonious VDJ recombination scenarios with the TCRdist pipeline. In a later analysis, every TCR beta chain was defined by the combination of its CDR3 amino acid sequence and its V-gene family, and reads without a unique V-gene family were dropped. As a way to deal with suspected cross-contamination and a sequencing artifact, a later analysis dropped roughly 600 nucleotide sequences that were highly shared and had low generation probability. A later analysis calculated a clonal expansion index for each public chain from normalized within-repertoire ranks of inferred template counts. A later analysis computed generation probabilities with a VDJ recombination model fitted to out-of-frame rearrangements, and checked the results against IGoR. In a later analysis, hypergeometric tests were used to score TCR-TCR, TCR-HLA and TCR-CMV co-occurrence, with a repertoire-size bias correction applied to TCR pairs. False discovery rates were estimated in a later analysis by permuting HLA or CMV assignments 20 times. In a later analysis, co-occurring TCRs were grouped using DBSCAN, with TCRdist sequence similarity added in when clustering inside HLA-allele-positive subsets. Repertoires with fewer than 30,000 or more than 120,000 public chains, plus five repertoires with anomalous nucleotide sharing, were excluded from co-occurrence clustering. TCRdb stores this immuneACCESS table with in-frame sequences only. Part of the clones is absent; in the studies checked, under half of the shortfall reflects unresolved V genes, and no reason is known for the rest. V and J calls and clone size are given by that table; D and trimming were obtained from the DNA. The sample table includes roughly 90,000 clones. 15% of the sample is in the top ten clones.

Remarks on this clone: Its antigen has not been determined.

In total, just over 650 healthy bone marrow donors made up the cohort. At the time of sampling, all cohort members were nominally healthy, though unrecorded immune exposures were likely present. The donor was CMV seropositive and belonged to the group of 250 to 300 seropositive cohort members. Each donor provided a peripheral blood sample, and peripheral blood mononuclear cells were used for TCR beta sequencing. Genomic DNA extraction from the blood cell samples was performed with the Qiagen DNeasy Blood Extraction Kit. Spanning cysteine to phenylalanine, the CDR3 consists of 18 amino acids. Left in the record is the CDR3 DNA by itself, 54 bases read in frame from the first base. Taken from the germline V gene (reference sequence), the CDR1 and CDR2 loops are SEHNR and FQNEAQ. The V end gives up 5 bases and the J end 7 bases, leaving 22 bases in the junction not matched to a gene.

The material sequenced was PBMCs. This TCR was recovered from a middle-aged man in good health and CMV-seropositive. The chain is encoded by TRBV7-9 joined to TRBJ2-5, and TRBD2 aligns with 7 junction nucleotides. CDR3 region: CASSLSLEAGLPGGTQYF. The nucleotides are TGTGCCAGCAGCCTATCGCTTGAAGCGGGACTGCCCGGGGGGACCCAGTACTTC.